One sample yielded the 11 T cell receptor beta chains listed below, sequenced in a study of T cells in localized non-small cell lung cancer. The repertoire was sequenced with immunoSEQ multiplex PCR; TCRdb's copy has only in-frame clones and lacks some. The sample contains roughly 30,000 clones, 65% to 85% of which appear only once. This material consisted of peripheral blood mononuclear cells, taken before any cancer treatment. The receptors stem from a man aged 40-75 years with stage III lung adenocarcinoma.

V is TRBV7-2 and J is TRBJ2-3, with D hard to call. Germline CDR1 and CDR2: SGHTA and FQGNSA. The CDR3 spans 14 residues. Trimming cost V 2 bases and J 0 bases, with 6 bases left between them. CDR3 sequence: CASSLYRSTDTQYF. In DNA form, the CDR3 reads TGTGCCAGCAGCTTATACCGTAGCACAGATACGCAGTATTTT.

The chain uses TRBV28 and TRBJ1-5; TRBD1 is a possible D gene (6 bases). The CDR3 is 16 amino acids. Germline V gene lookup returns CDR1 MDHEN and CDR2 SYDVKM. Trimming took 9 bases from V and 1 from J, leaving 19 bases between them. The chain's CDR3 is CASTPGGQGSNQPQHF. CDR3 nucleotides: TGTGCCAGTACCCCCGGGGGGCAGGGAAGCAATCAGCCCCAGCATTTT.

The rearrangement links TRBV7-9 to TRBJ1-4, with D perhaps TRBD1 (6 bases). This CDR3 comprises 13 residues. Deletions cut 4 bases from V and 6 bases from J, with 9 bases between. CDR1 is SEHNR and CDR2 is FQNEAQ in the germline V gene (reference sequence). Written as DNA, the CDR3 is TGTGCCAGCAGCTCTTGGACAGATGAAAAACTGTTTTTT. This encodes CASSSWTDEKLFF.

The chain couples TRBV21-1 to TRBJ2-7. TRBV21-1 is a listed pseudogene. This CDR3 is built from 18 residues. In DNA, the CDR3 is TGTGCCAGCAGCAAAGGGCCGGTGACCGTCCCATACTCCTACGAGCAGTACGTC. It codes for CASSKGPVTVPYSYEQYV.

V and J are TRBV28 and TRBJ2-5; D tentatively fits TRBD1 or TRBD2 (6 bases each). The CDR3 length is 18 residues. V gave up 4 bases and J gave up 5 bases, with 26 bases separating them. Germline loops: CDR1 MDHEN, CDR2 SYDVKM. This chain's CDR3 is CASSSPVVRGGPEETQYF. Here the CDR3 DNA reads TGTGCCAGCAGTTCTCCCGTCGTGAGAGGGGGGCCTGAGGAGACCCAGTACTTC.

CDR3 in amino acids: CASSPGLYCGYTF. The DNA of the CDR3 is TGTGCCAGCAGTCCTGGGCTGTACTGTGGCTACACCTTC. J is TRBJ1-2 and V is TRBV6-5; no clear D. The length of the CDR3 is 13 residues. The V end was cut by 5 bases, the J end by 7 bases, with 14 bases between. Germline CDR1 is MNHEY and CDR2 is SVGAGI.

This chain connects TRBV28 to TRBJ1-5; no clear D gene. V dropped 7 bases and J dropped 8 bases, with 12 bases sitting between them. The CDR3 spans 12 residues. CDR1 MDHEN and CDR2 SYDVKM come from the germline V gene. CDR3 nucleotides: TGTGCCAGCACCCTCCCGAATAAGCCCCAGCATTTT. This sequence encodes CASTLPNKPQHF.

V and J are TRBV5-8 and TRBJ1-1, with D tentatively TRBD1 (6 bases). The CDR3 runs 13 residues. Germline lookup yields CDR1 SGHTS and CDR2 YDEGEE. V was pared by 4 bases and J by 3 bases, with 10 bases between. CDR3 DNA sequence: TGTGCCAGCAGCCGTAACAGGGACACTGAAGCTTTCTTT. Its protein product is CASSRNRDTEAFF.

The chain employs TRBV27 and TRBJ2-1, with 13 bases identical to TRBD2. The trim removed 7 bases at V and 4 bases at J, leaving 1 base unmatched. Per germline, CDR1 MNHEY and CDR2 SMNVEV (reference sequence). The CDR3 is 14 amino acids. The CDR3 protein is CASKLAGGYNEQFF. The CDR3 DNA reads as TGTGCCAGCAAACTAGCGGGAGGGTACAATGAGCAGTTCTTC.

The chain carries TRBV7-9 and TRBJ1-2; possible D gene TRBD1, 6 bases. The CDR3 is 12 residues long. The germline gives CDR1 SEHNR, CDR2 FQNEAQ (reference sequence). Between the trimmed V and J ends, which lost 5 bases and 6 bases, there was a span of 10 bases. CDR3 loop: CASSTDRHGYTF. The CDR3 nucleotides read TGTGCCAGCAGCACCGACAGGCATGGCTACACCTTC.

This clone was detected a few times. This rearrangement joins TRBV6-1 to TRBJ1-6; the D is unclear. The CDR3 covers 12 residues. V lost 6 bases and J 7 bases, leaving 7 bases between the germline ends. The V gene's germline CDR1 is MNHNS and CDR2 SASEGT. In DNA form, the CDR3 reads TGTGCCAGCAGCCCTGTGAATTCACCCCTCCACTTT. It specifies CASSPVNSPLHF.